The 26 T cell receptor beta chains below were found in one sample sequenced in a study of vaccination effects on CD4 cells after COVID-19. Investigators separated out CD4+ T cells once approximately 9 days of culture had passed. Each person got two doses of an mRNA SARS-CoV-2 vaccine, BNT162b2 or mRNA-1273. These receptors have no known antigen. Produced via immunoSEQ multiplex PCR; TCRdb's table is partial and in-frame only. The sample lists 50,000 to 80,000 clones, around 80% occurring once. The starting material was CD4+ T cells from PBMCs cultured without peptide, obtained after COVID-19 vaccination. These receptors all stem from a human donor who received a COVID-19 vaccine.

The chain combines TRBV10-2 with TRBJ1-2, with unresolved D. The CDR3 runs 17 residues. Trimming took off 1 base at V and 0 bases at J, with 15 bases between the two ends. Germline V gene sequence: CDR1 WSHSY, CDR2 SAAADI. The CDR3 protein is CASSEFGNREPNYGYTF. The CDR3 DNA reads TGCGCCAGCAGTGAGTTCGGTAATCGAGAACCTAACTATGGCTACACCTTC.

The V and J genes are TRBV3-1 (or the pseudogene TRBV3-2) and TRBJ1-5; 7 nucleotides match TRBD1. J lost 5 bases, V lost 4 bases, and 8 bases had no gene match. The germline CDR1 and CDR2 sequences are LGHDT and YNNKEL (reference sequence). The CDR3 loop spans 15 amino acids. The CDR3 spells CASSRSTGRDQPQHF. The CDR3 region has the DNA TGTGCCAGCAGCCGTTCGACAGGGAGGGATCAGCCCCAGCATTTT.

This clone was found once. The chain is built from TRBV7-6 and TRBJ1-5; no clear D gene. The CDR3 totals 15 residues. V lost 5 bases and J lost 4, with 15 bases in between. Germline CDR1 is SGHVS and CDR2 is FNYEAQ. The CDR3 here is CASSQDAVRNQPQHF. The CDR3 DNA reads as TGTGCCAGCAGCCAAGACGCTGTCCGGAATCAGCCCCAGCATTTT. The variable domain in full, completed from reference TRBV7-6 and TRBJ1-5, reads GAGVSQSPRYKVTKRGQDVALRCDPISGHVSLYWYRQALGQGPEFLTYFNYEAQQDKSGLPNDRFSAERPEGSISTLTIQRTEQRDSAMYRCASSQDAVRNQPQHFGDGTRLSIL.

The chain is built from TRBV27 and TRBJ1-1; 8 positions match TRBD1. This CDR3 has 17 amino acids. J was trimmed by 0 bases and V by 4 bases; bases with no gene match: 10. Germline-derived CDR1 and CDR2 are MNHEY and SMNVEV (reference sequence). CDR3 in DNA: TGTGCCAGCAGTTCCCTTACAGGGGGAATCATGAACACTGAAGCTTTCTTT. Encoded protein: CASSSLTGGIMNTEAFF.

This sequence joins TRBV18 and TRBJ2-1; the D gene is possibly TRBD2 (6 bases). V was trimmed by 0 bases and J by 4 bases, leaving 13 bases between them. The CDR3 has 16 amino acids. Germline lookup yields CDR1 KGHSH and CDR2 LQKENI. The CDR3 spells CASSPPSRAGYNEQFF. In nucleotides, the CDR3 is TGTGCCAGCTCACCACCCTCGCGGGCGGGGTACAATGAGCAGTTCTTC.

The rearrangement uses TRBV5-1 and TRBJ2-5; weak D call: TRBD2 (5 bases). CDR1 and CDR2 (germline): SGHRS, YFSETQ. V lost 5 bases to trimming and J lost 5 bases, with 19 bases between them. The CDR3 is made up of 15 amino acids. CDR3 loop: CASRVGITTGETQYF. CDR3 nucleotides: TGCGCCAGCAGGGTGGGGATTACTACGGGGGAGACCCAGTACTTC.

The chain is built from TRBV5-1 and TRBJ2-2; weak D call: TRBD2 (6 bases). This CDR3 region has 15 residues. V lost 4 bases and J lost 2, with 12 bases in between. The V gene's germline CDR1 is SGHRS and CDR2 YFSETQ. CDR3 nucleotides: TGCGCCAGCAGCCCCGGGACTTTTAACACCGGGGAGCTGTTTTTT. As protein: CASSPGTFNTGELFF.

The chain combines TRBV9 with TRBJ1-6, with TRBD1 matching 8 bases. CDR3 length equals 14 residues. The germline CDR1 and CDR2 sequences are SGDLS and YYNGEE. Losses at the gene ends were 1 base for V and 6 bases for J; bases not matched to a gene: 0. The CDR3 sequence: CASSVTGGNSPLHF. In DNA form, the CDR3 reads TGTGCCAGCAGCGTAACAGGGGGTAATTCACCCCTCCACTTT.

The chain is built from TRBV5-6 and TRBJ1-2; D is possibly TRBD1 (6 bases). CDR1 SGHDT and CDR2 YYEEEE come from the germline V gene. The CDR3 length is 15 residues. The V and J ends lost 0 bases and 5 bases respectively, with 14 bases between them. The CDR3 reads CASSLEPGANYGYTF. CDR3 nucleotides: TGTGCCAGCAGCTTGGAGCCGGGGGCGAATTATGGCTACACCTTC.

This rearrangement joins TRBV30 to TRBJ2-1; TRBD2 aligns across 7 bases. The germline gives CDR1 GTSNPN, CDR2 SVGIG (reference sequence). V lost 1 base, J lost 9 bases, and 9 bases stayed unmatched. This CDR3 region has 14 residues. CDR3 amino acids: CAWSDWQGGSEQFF. The CDR3 DNA reads as TGTGCCTGGAGTGACTGGCAGGGAGGGAGTGAGCAGTTCTTC.

The J gene is TRBJ1-1, the V gene TRBV18; D unresolved. The CDR3 contains 18 residues. CDR1 is KGHSH, CDR2 LQKENI, per germline. V lost 2 bases, J lost 2 bases, and 21 bases lay in between. The CDR3 reads CASSPIEGSSFSNTEAFF. In nucleotides, the CDR3 is TGTGCCAGCTCACCAATAGAGGGATCTTCCTTTTCTAACACTGAAGCTTTCTTT.

The J gene is TRBJ1-4, the V gene TRBV27; perhaps TRBD1 as D (5 bases). This CDR3 has 14 amino acids. The V end lost 5 bases, the J end lost 4 bases, and 11 bases lay between the germline ends. In germline, CDR1 is MNHEY, CDR2 SMNVEV (reference sequence). The CDR3, as DNA: TGTGCCAGCAGTAAACAGGAAAATAATGAAAAACTGTTTTTT. Translating it yields CASSKQENNEKLFF.

The rearrangement joins TRBV19 to TRBJ2-4; a possible D gene is TRBD1 (6 bases). This CDR3 region has 14 residues. The V gene lost 4 bases and the J gene lost 8 bases, with 15 bases spanning the gap. Germline CDR1 reads LNHDA; CDR2 reads SQIVND (reference sequence). CDR3 protein: CASSTHTGFDIQYF. In DNA, the CDR3 is TGTGCCAGTAGTACCCATACAGGGTTTGACATTCAGTACTTC.

This sequence joins TRBV9 and TRBJ2-2; no clear D gene. V was clipped by 0 bases and J by 1 base, with 10 bases between them. The CDR3 is 16 amino acids. Germline V gene sequence: CDR1 SGDLS, CDR2 YYNGEE. The CDR3 nucleotides read TGTGCCAGCAGCGTAGTCTCCGGAGTGAACACCGGGGAGCTGTTTTTT. It translates to CASSVVSGVNTGELFF.

V and J are TRBV5-1 and TRBJ1-2; D ambiguous. Per the germline V gene, CDR1 is SGHRS and CDR2 is YFSETQ. Trimming pared 2 bases from V and 5 bases from J, leaving 13 bases between. The CDR3 length is 14 residues. CDR3 region: CASSFDTTSYGYTF. DNA of the CDR3: TGCGCCAGCAGCTTCGATACAACAAGTTATGGCTACACCTTC.

The chain uses TRBV12-5 and TRBJ2-1; TRBD2 is a possible D gene (5 bases). Germline CDR1 LGHNT, CDR2 FRNRAP. This CDR3 spans 16 amino acids. V gave up 5 bases and J gave up 1 base, with 15 bases separating them. The CDR3 spells CASGRVSGESYNEQFF. Here the CDR3 DNA reads TGTGCTAGTGGTCGGGTGTCCGGGGAATCCTACAATGAGCAGTTCTTC.

This rearrangement joins TRBV5-1 to TRBJ2-3; D is perhaps TRBD1 (6 bases). The CDR3 consists of 14 residues. V lost 6 bases, J lost 2 bases, and 13 bases lay in between. CDR1 is SGHRS, CDR2 YFSETQ, per germline. CDR3 DNA sequence: TGCGCCAGCAACGCCGTGGGGGCCACAGATACGCAGTATTTT. It encodes CASNAVGATDTQYF. The whole variable domain, filled in from reference TRBV5-1 and TRBJ2-3, reads KAGVTQTPRYLIKTRGQQVTLSCSPISGHRSVSWYQQTPGQGLQFLFEYFSETQRNKGNFPGRFSGRQFSNSRSEMNVSTLELGDSALYLCASNAVGATDTQYFGPGTRLTVL.

This clone has just one count. The chain has TRBV27 and TRBJ1-4; D ambiguous. V dropped 5 bases and J dropped 10 bases, with 8 bases sitting between them. CDR3 length equals 11 residues. The germline V gene has CDR1 MNHEY and CDR2 SMNVEV (reference sequence). The CDR3 DNA sequence: TGTGCCAGCAGTGGACCCGGAAAACTGTTTTTT. As protein: CASSGPGKLFF.

The CDR3 nucleotides are TGCGCCAGCAGCCAGAGGACGGCAGCGAACACCGGGGAGCTGTTTTTT. Translation: CASSQRTAANTGELFF. The V and J genes are TRBV5-1 and TRBJ2-2; no firm D call. CDR3 size: 16 residues. Germline V gene sequence: CDR1 SGHRS, CDR2 YFSETQ. V gave up 4 bases and J gave up 0 bases, with 13 bases separating them.

The V and J genes are TRBV7-2 and TRBJ2-1; perhaps TRBD1 as D (5 bases). CDR1 and CDR2 from the germline V gene are SGHTA and FQGNSA. This CDR3 contains 14 residues. With 6 bases removed from V and 9 bases from J, the gap between germline ends came to 18 bases. This chain's CDR3 is CASRSNQGLGEQFF. Written as DNA, the CDR3 is TGTGCCAGCAGGTCGAACCAGGGCCTGGGTGAGCAGTTCTTC.

V gene TRBV30 combines with J gene TRBJ1-3; D is uncertain. This CDR3 contains 16 residues. Germline lookup yields CDR1 GTSNPN and CDR2 SVGIG (reference sequence). Trimming removed 4 bases from V and 0 bases from J, with 16 bases in between. CDR3 nucleotide sequence: TGTGCCTGGACTGACCCCCTTCTGAGCTCTGGAAACACCATATATTTT. It encodes CAWTDPLLSSGNTIYF.

This chain uses TRBV19 with TRBJ2-5; the match to TRBD1 covers 8 bases. CDR3 length equals 16 residues. CDR1 and CDR2 (germline): LNHDA, SQIVND (reference sequence). Losses at the gene ends were 3 bases for V and 5 bases for J; bases not matched to a gene: 11. CDR3 amino acids: CASSIRPDRARETQYF. Here the CDR3 DNA reads TGTGCCAGTAGTATTAGGCCGGACAGGGCCCGGGAGACCCAGTACTTC. Full variable domain (outside the CDR3, taken from reference TRBV19 and TRBJ2-5): DGGITQSPKYLFRKEGQNVTLSCEQNLNHDAMYWYRQDPGQGLRLIYYSQIVNDFQKGDIAEGYSVSREKKESFPLTVTSAQKNPTAFYLCASSIRPDRARETQYFGPGTRLLVL.

The chain employs TRBV9 and TRBJ1-1; 11 nucleotides align to TRBD1. The CDR3 runs 14 residues. In germline, CDR1 is SGDLS, CDR2 YYNGEE. V trimming: 4 bases; J trimming: 4 bases; junction bases outside the gene matches: 3. CDR3 bases: TGTGCCAGCAGCAGAGGGACAGGGGGCACTGAAGCTTTCTTT. Protein sequence: CASSRGTGGTEAFF.

The chain uses TRBV12-5 and TRBJ1-1, with D possibly matching TRBD1 (5 bases). The length of the CDR3 is 13 residues. Germline V gives CDR1 LGHNT, CDR2 FRNRAP. Trimming removed 7 bases from V and 1 base from J, with 10 bases in between. CDR3 DNA sequence: TGTGCTAGTGCAGAGAGGGGGAACACTGAAGCTTTCTTT. Protein product: CASAERGNTEAFF.

This clone has just a few counts. The chain joins TRBV30 to TRBJ2-5, with a tentative D call TRBD1 (6 bases). With 5 bases removed from V and 1 base from J, the gap between germline ends came to 8 bases. This CDR3 comprises 12 residues. The V gene's germline CDR1 is GTSNPN and CDR2 SVGIG (reference sequence). CDR3 loop: CAWGTLQETQYF. The CDR3 DNA is TGTGCCTGGGGGACACTCCAAGAGACCCAGTACTTC. Looking up the rest from reference TRBV30 and TRBJ2-5 gives the full variable domain: SQTIHQWPATLVQPVGSPLSLECTVEGTSNPNLYWYRQAAGRGLQLLFYSVGIGQISSEVPQNLSASRPQDRQFILSSKKLLLSDSGFYLCAWGTLQETQYFGPGTRLLVL.

This chain joins TRBV2 and TRBJ2-5; D is undetermined. Germline CDR1 and CDR2: SNHLY and FYNNEI. Trimming removed 7 bases at V and 7 bases at J, with 16 bases between. CDR3 length: 13 residues. This CDR3 is CASNTIMAATQYF. The CDR3 DNA reads as TGTGCCAGCAATACCATTATGGCGGCGACCCAGTACTTC.